These 20 T cell receptor beta chains were all obtained from the same sample, sequenced in a study of T cell responses to AZD1222 COVID-19 vaccine. Some clones are missing from TCRdb's copy, which holds only in-frame ones; the method was immunoSEQ multiplex PCR. The table shows roughly 150,000 clones, with around 88% occurring only once. The sequencing used peripheral blood, collected on day 0 of AZD1222 vaccination. Receptors were obtained from an adult in good health.

V is TRBV3-1 (or the pseudogene TRBV3-2) and J is TRBJ2-2; D is possibly TRBD1 or TRBD2 (5 bases each). The CDR3 is made up of 16 amino acids. Between the trimmed V and J ends, which lost 0 bases and 4 bases, there was a span of 12 bases. Germline lookup yields CDR1 LGHDT and CDR2 YNNKEL (reference sequence). CDR3 coding DNA: TGTGCCAGCAGCCAAGATAGGGGACGGATCACCGGGGAGCTGTTTTTT. Encoded protein: CASSQDRGRITGELFF.

The count of this clone is one. This rearrangement joins TRBV11-2 to TRBJ1-1; possible D gene TRBD1, 6 bases. The CDR3 extends over 14 amino acids. Germline V gene lookup returns CDR1 SGHAT and CDR2 FQNNGV. V gave up 1 base and J gave up 7 bases, with 13 bases separating them. CDR3 sequence: CASSLAGRGGEAFF. In DNA form, the CDR3 reads TGTGCCAGCAGCTTAGCGGGCAGGGGTGGTGAAGCTTTCTTT.

The gene calls are TRBV21-1 and TRBJ2-7; no check of the table's D call, TRBD2, against the DNA was made. TRBV21-1 is termed a pseudogene. The length of the CDR3 is 14 residues. The DNA for the CDR3 is TGTGCCAGCAGCAAATTCGCCCAGCGCTACGAGCAGTACTTC. It encodes CASSKFAQRYEQYF.

The genes are TRBV6-2 or TRBV6-3 and TRBJ1-1, with 9 bases aligning to TRBD1. The germline CDR1 and CDR2 sequences are MNHEY and SVGEGT. V was pared by 0 bases and J by 0 bases, with 5 bases of the junction left unmatched. The CDR3 spans 17 residues. The DNA for the CDR3 is TGTGCCAGCAGTTACTCCCGGACAGGGGCGATGAACACTGAAGCTTTCTTT. It specifies CASSYSRTGAMNTEAFF.

The V and J genes are TRBV12-3 or TRBV12-4 and TRBJ1-1; TRBD1 matches 9 bases. CDR3 length: 13 residues. J gave up 8 bases and V 3 bases, and 4 bases lay outside the gene matches. The CDR3 bases are TGTGCCAGCAGTTTTCCGGGACAGGGAGAAGCTTTCTTT. Amino acids: CASSFPGQGEAFF.

This clone was seen just once. The V call is TRBV19, the J call TRBJ1-2; the D gene is possibly TRBD1 (5 bases). V was cut by 2 bases and J by 0 bases, with 10 bases left in between. Germline V gene data show CDR1 as LNHDA and CDR2 as SQIVND (reference sequence). The CDR3 extends over 15 amino acids. Written as DNA, the CDR3 is TGTGCCAGTAGTATACACCAGGGACCTAACTATGGCTACACCTTC. Residues: CASSIHQGPNYGYTF.

This chain links TRBV7-2 with TRBJ1-5; D gene uncertain. Germline loops: CDR1 SGHTA, CDR2 FQGNSA. The V gene lost 5 bases and the J gene lost 1 base, with 12 bases spanning the gap. The length of the CDR3 is 15 residues. The CDR3 protein is CASSPFVGSNQPQHF. CDR3 DNA sequence: TGTGCCAGCAGCCCCTTCGTAGGAAGCAATCAGCCCCAGCATTTT.

The chain joins TRBV28 to TRBJ1-3; D call uncertain. The CDR3 contains 15 residues. In germline, CDR1 is MDHEN, CDR2 SYDVKM. The V and J ends lost 5 bases and 5 bases respectively, with 16 bases between them. This chain's CDR3 is CASSSQDEVRNTIYF. The CDR3, as DNA: TGTGCCAGCAGTAGCCAGGATGAGGTGCGAAACACCATATATTTT.

This chain uses TRBV27 with TRBJ1-2; tentatively, D is TRBD1 (5 bases). V was cut by 2 bases and J by 8 bases, with 12 bases left in between. The CDR3 totals 13 residues. Per the germline V gene, CDR1 is MNHEY and CDR2 is SMNVEV (reference sequence). The DNA of the CDR3 is TGTGCCAGCAGTTTAGGTGGGGGGGGAGGCTACACCTTC. Its translation: CASSLGGGGGYTF.

This clone was recorded only once. The V call is TRBV30, the J call TRBJ2-6; D gene ambiguous. CDR1 and CDR2 from the germline V gene are GTSNPN and SVGIG (reference sequence). The V gene lost 2 bases and the J gene lost 0 bases, with 5 bases spanning the gap. The CDR3 loop spans 14 amino acids. The CDR3, as DNA: TGTGCCTGGAGTATGGACTCTGGGGCCAACGTCCTGACTTTC. Protein: CAWSMDSGANVLTF. The full variable domain, completed using reference TRBV30 and TRBJ2-6, is SQTIHQWPATLVQPVGSPLSLECTVEGTSNPNLYWYRQAAGRGLQLLFYSVGIGQISSEVPQNLSASRPQDRQFILSSKKLLLSDSGFYLCAWSMDSGANVLTFGAGSRLTVL.

This chain uses TRBV18 with TRBJ2-3; 7 nucleotides agree with TRBD1. The germline CDR1 and CDR2 sequences are KGHSH and LQKENI. The CDR3 is 16 residues long. Trimming removed 1 base from V and 0 bases from J; junction bases left unmatched: 4. The CDR3 DNA reads as TGTGCCAGCTCACCACGACAGGGTAAAAGCACAGATACGCAGTATTTT. Translating it yields CASSPRQGKSTDTQYF.

This sequence joins TRBV14 and TRBJ1-6; D gene uncertain. V was shortened by 4 bases and J by 0 bases, with 7 bases between the two germline ends. This CDR3 comprises 15 residues. Germline V CDR1 and CDR2: SGHDN, FVKESK. The CDR3 coding sequence is TGTGCCAGCAGCCTACTTAGCTCCTATAATTCACCCCTCCACTTT. This codes for CASSLLSSYNSPLHF.

In its sample, this clone was seen a few times. The chain joins TRBV28 to TRBJ2-2; no clear D. The germline V and J ends were trimmed by 7 bases and 4 bases, with 10 bases remaining between them. Germline V gene sequence: CDR1 MDHEN, CDR2 SYDVKM. The CDR3 covers 13 residues. The CDR3 sequence: CASMRLPTGELFF. The CDR3 DNA follows: TGTGCCAGCATGCGGTTGCCCACCGGGGAGCTGTTTTTT.

The chain recombines TRBV7-9 with TRBJ1-4; D is unclear. The V end was cut by 5 bases, the J end by 0 bases, with 10 bases between. The CDR3 length is 15 residues. The germline V gene has CDR1 SEHNR and CDR2 FQNEAQ (reference sequence). This CDR3 is CASSQARATNEKLFF. DNA for the CDR3: TGTGCCAGCAGCCAGGCCCGCGCAACTAATGAAAAACTGTTTTTT. The whole variable domain, remainder taken from reference TRBV7-9 and TRBJ1-4, is DTGVSQNPRHKITKRGQNVTFRCDPISEHNRLYWYRQTLGQGPEFLTYFQNEAQLEKSRLLSDRFSAERPKGSFSTLEIQRTEQGDSAMYLCASSQARATNEKLFFGSGTQLSVL.

This chain connects TRBV18 to TRBJ1-1, with D uncertain. Germline assignment: CDR1 KGHSH and CDR2 LQKENI. This CDR3 region has 12 residues. Trimming stripped 0 bases from V and 5 bases from J, with 4 bases between. CDR3 region: CASSPPRTEAFF. The CDR3 coding sequence is TGTGCCAGCTCACCACCGAGAACTGAAGCTTTCTTT.

The genes are TRBV19 and TRBJ1-3, with no clear D. CDR1 and CDR2 (germline): LNHDA, SQIVND (reference sequence). Trimming took off 7 bases at V and 0 bases at J, with 13 bases between the two ends. The CDR3 spans 15 residues. The CDR3, as DNA: TGTGCCAGTACCCTGGGGAGGAGCTCTGGAAACACCATATATTTT. Protein: CASTLGRSSGNTIYF.

This CDR3 reads CASRTSGSADTQYF. The CDR3 DNA reads as TGTGCCAGCAGGACTAGCGGGAGTGCAGATACGCAGTATTTT. The V call is TRBV5-6, the J call TRBJ2-3; 12 bases are a match to TRBD2. Germline CDR1 SGHDT, CDR2 YYEEEE. J gave up 4 bases and V 5 bases, and 2 bases lay outside the gene matches. The CDR3 extends over 14 amino acids.

The chain links TRBV6-5 to TRBJ2-1; 13 nucleotides agree with TRBD2. CDR1 and CDR2 from the germline V gene are MNHEY and SVGAGI. The length of the CDR3 is 15 residues. Germline trimming cut 4 bases from V and 7 bases from J; bases unmatched to any gene: 4. This CDR3 is CASSSGLAGVNEQFF. The CDR3 DNA follows: TGTGCCAGCAGTTCCGGACTAGCGGGAGTAAATGAGCAGTTCTTC.

The chain has TRBV5-1 and TRBJ2-6; D gene ambiguous. Trimming took 4 bases from V and 0 from J, leaving 14 bases between them. Germline loops: CDR1 SGHRS, CDR2 YFSETQ. The CDR3 covers 17 residues. Here the CDR3 DNA reads TGCGCCAGCAGCGGTTCAACCTCCCGCTCTGGGGCCAACGTCCTGACTTTC. Translation gives CASSGSTSRSGANVLTF.

CDR3 protein: CASSSPLGGIYGYTF. In DNA, the CDR3 is TGTGCCAGCAGCTCCCCTTTAGGTGGAATCTATGGCTACACCTTC. The chain is built from TRBV27 and TRBJ1-2, with D unclear. V was cut by 6 bases and J by 4 bases, with 18 bases left in between. The germline V gene has CDR1 MNHEY and CDR2 SMNVEV (reference sequence). The CDR3 is 15 amino acids.